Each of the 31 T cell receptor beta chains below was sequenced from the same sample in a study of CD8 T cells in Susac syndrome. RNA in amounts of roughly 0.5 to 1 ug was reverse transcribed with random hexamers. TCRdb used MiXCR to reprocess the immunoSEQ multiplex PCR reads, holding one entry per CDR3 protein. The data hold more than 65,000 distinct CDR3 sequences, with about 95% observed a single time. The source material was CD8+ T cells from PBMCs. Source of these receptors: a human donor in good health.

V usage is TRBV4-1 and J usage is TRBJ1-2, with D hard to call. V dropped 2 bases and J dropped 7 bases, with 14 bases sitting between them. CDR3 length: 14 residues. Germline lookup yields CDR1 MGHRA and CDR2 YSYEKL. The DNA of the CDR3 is TGCGCCAGCAGCCAATCCGGGCGCCCCGGTGGCTACACCTTC. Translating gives CASSQSGRPGGYTF.

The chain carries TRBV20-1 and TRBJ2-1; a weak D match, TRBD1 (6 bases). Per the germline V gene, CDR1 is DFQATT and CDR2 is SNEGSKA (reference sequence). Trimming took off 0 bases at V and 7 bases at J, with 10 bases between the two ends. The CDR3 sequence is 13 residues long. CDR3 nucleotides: TGCAGTGCTAGAGATCTCCAGGGGAATGAGCAGTTCTTC. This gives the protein CSARDLQGNEQFF.

CDR3 in DNA: TGTGCCAGCAGCCCGGGGACCGCATACCCAGAGACCCAGTACTTC. Its protein is CASSPGTAYPETQYF. The chain combines TRBV7-9 with TRBJ2-5; D may be TRBD1 or TRBD2 (5 bases each). CDR3 length equals 15 residues. V lost 5 bases and J lost 4, with 17 bases in between. The germline CDR1 and CDR2 sequences are SEHNR and FQNEAQ (reference sequence). The full variable domain, its missing parts supplied by reference TRBV7-9 and TRBJ2-5, is DTGVSQNPRHKITKRGQNVTFRCDPISEHNRLYWYRQTLGQGPEFLTYFQNEAQLEKSRLLSDRFSAERPKGSFSTLEIQRTEQGDSAMYLCASSPGTAYPETQYFGPGTRLLVL.

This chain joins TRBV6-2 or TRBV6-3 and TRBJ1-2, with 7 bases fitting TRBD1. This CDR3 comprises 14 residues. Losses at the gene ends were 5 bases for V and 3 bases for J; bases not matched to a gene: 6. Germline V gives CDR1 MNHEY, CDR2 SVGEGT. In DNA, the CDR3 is TGTGCCAGCAGTATGACAGGGAGCTACTATGGCTACACCTTC. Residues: CASSMTGSYYGYTF.

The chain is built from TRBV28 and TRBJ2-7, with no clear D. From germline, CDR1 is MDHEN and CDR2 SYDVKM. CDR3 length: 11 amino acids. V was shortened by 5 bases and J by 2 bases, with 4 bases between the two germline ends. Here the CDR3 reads CASSGTYEQYF. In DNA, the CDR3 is TGTGCCAGCAGTGGCACCTACGAGCAGTACTTC.

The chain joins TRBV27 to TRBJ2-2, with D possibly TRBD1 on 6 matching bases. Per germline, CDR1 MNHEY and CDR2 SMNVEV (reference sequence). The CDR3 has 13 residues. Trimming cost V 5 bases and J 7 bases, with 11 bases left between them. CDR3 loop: CASSTGYGGELFF. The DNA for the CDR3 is TGTGCCAGCAGTACAGGGTATGGCGGGGAGCTGTTTTTT.

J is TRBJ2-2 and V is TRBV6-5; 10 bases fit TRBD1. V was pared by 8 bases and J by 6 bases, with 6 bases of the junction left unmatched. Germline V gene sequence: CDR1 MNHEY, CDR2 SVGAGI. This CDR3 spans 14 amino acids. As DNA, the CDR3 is TGTGCCAGCTCCGGACAGGGGGGCCCCGGGGAGCTGTTTTTT. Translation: CASSGQGGPGELFF.

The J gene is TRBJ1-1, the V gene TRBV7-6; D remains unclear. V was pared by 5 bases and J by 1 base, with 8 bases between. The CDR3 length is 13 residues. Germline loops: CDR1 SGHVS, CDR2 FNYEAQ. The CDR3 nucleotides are TGTGCCAGCAGCACCGGGGAGAACACTGAAGCTTTCTTT. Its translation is CASSTGENTEAFF.

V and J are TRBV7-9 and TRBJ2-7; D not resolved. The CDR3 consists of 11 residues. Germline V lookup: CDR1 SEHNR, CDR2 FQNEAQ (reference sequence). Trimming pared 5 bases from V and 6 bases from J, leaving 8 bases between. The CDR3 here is CASSTPTEQYF. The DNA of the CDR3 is TGTGCCAGCAGCACCCCGACCGAGCAGTACTTC.

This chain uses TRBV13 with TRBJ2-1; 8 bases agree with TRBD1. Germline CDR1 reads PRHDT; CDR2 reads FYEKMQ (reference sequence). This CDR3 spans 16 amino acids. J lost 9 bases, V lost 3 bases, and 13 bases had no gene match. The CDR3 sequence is CASSFWSTGVVSEQFF. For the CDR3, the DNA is TGTGCCAGCAGCTTCTGGTCGACAGGGGTGGTGAGTGAGCAGTTCTTC. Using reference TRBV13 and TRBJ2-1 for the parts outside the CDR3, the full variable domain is AAGVIQSPRHLIKEKRETATLKCYPIPRHDTVYWYQQGPGQDPQFLISFYEKMQSDKGSIPDRFSAQQFSDYHSELNMSSLELGDSALYFCASSFWSTGVVSEQFFGPGTRLTVL.

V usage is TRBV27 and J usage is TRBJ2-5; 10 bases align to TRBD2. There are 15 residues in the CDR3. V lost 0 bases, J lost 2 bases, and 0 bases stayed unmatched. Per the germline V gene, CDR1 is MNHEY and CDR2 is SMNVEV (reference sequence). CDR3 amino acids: CASSLSSGGQETQYF. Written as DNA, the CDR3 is TGTGCCAGCAGTTTATCTAGCGGGGGGCAAGAGACCCAGTACTTC.

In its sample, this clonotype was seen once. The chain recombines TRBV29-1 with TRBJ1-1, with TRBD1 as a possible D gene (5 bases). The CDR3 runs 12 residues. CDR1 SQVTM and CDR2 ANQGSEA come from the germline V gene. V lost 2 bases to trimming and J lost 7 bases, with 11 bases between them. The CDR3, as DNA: TGCAGCGTTGAATTAGAGACAGTTGAAGCTTTCTTT. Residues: CSVELETVEAFF. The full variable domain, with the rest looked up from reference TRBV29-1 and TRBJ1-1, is SAVISQKPSRDICQRGTSLTIQCQVDSQVTMMFWYRQQPGQSLTLIATANQGSEATYESGFVIDKFPISRPNLTFSTLTVSNMSPEDSSIYLCSVELETVEAFFGQGTRLTVV.

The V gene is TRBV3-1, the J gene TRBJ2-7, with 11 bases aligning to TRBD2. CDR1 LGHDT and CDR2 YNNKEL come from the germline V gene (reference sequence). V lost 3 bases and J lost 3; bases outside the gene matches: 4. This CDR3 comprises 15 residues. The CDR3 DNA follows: TGTGCCAGCAGCCACCCGACTAGCGGGGACTACGAGCAGTACTTC. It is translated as CASSHPTSGDYEQYF.

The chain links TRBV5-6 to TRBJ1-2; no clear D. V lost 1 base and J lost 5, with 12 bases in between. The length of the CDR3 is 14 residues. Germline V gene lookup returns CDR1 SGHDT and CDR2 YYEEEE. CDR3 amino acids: CASSLRSTSYGYTF. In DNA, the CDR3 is TGTGCCAGCAGCTTGAGGAGCACCAGTTATGGCTACACCTTC. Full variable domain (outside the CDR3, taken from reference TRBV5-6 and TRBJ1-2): DAGVTQSPTHLIKTRGQQVTLRCSPKSGHDTVSWYQQALGQGPQFIFQYYEEEERQRGNFPDRFSGHQFPNYSSELNVNALLLGDSALYLCASSLRSTSYGYTFGSGTRLTVV.

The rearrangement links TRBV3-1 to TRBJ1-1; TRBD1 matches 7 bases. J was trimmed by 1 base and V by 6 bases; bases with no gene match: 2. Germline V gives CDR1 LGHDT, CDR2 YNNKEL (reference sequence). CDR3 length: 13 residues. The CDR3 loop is CASRRQGNTEAFF. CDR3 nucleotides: TGTGCCAGCAGGCGACAGGGGAACACTGAAGCTTTCTTT.

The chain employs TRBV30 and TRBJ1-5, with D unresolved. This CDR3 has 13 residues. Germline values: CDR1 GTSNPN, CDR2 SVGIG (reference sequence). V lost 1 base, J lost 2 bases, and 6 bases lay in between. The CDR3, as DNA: TGTGCCTGGAGTGGCGATGGCAATCAGCCCCAGCATTTT. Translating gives CAWSGDGNQPQHF.

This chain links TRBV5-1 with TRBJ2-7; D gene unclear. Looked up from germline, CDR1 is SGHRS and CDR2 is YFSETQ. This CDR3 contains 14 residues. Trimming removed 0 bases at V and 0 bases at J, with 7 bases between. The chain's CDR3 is CASSLGDSSYEQYV. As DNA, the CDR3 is TGCGCCAGCAGCTTGGGGGATAGCTCCTACGAGCAGTACGTC.

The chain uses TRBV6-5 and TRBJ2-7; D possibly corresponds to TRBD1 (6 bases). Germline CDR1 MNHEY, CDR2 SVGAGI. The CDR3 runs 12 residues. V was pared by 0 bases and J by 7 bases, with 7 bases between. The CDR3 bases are TGTGCCAGCAGTTACTCTAGGGGGGAGCAGTACTTC. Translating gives CASSYSRGEQYF.

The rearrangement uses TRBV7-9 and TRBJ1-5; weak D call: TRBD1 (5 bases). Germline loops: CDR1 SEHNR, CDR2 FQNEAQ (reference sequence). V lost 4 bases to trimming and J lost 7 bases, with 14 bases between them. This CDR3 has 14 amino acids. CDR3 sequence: CASSSGGVRQPQHF. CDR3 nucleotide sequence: TGTGCCAGCAGCTCCGGGGGGGTGCGCCAGCCCCAGCATTTT.

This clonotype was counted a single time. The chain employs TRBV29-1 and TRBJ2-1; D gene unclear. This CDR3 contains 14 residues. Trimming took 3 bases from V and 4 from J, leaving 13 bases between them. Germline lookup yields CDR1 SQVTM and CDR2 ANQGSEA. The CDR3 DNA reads TGCAGCGTTGATGTAGCTAGGCTGTACAATGAGCAGTTCTTC. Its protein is CSVDVARLYNEQFF.

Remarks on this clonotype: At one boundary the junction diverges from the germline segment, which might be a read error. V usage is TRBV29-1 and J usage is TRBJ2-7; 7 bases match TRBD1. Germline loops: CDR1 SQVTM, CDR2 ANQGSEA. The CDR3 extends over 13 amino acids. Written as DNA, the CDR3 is TGCAGCGTTGAAACGGACAGGTCCTACGAGCAGTGCTTC. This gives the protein CSVETDRSYEQCF.

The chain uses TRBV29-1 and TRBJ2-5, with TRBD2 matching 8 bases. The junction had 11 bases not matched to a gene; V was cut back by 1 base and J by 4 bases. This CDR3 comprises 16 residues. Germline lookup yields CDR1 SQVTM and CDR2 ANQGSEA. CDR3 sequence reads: CSVEGGGLGAPETQYF. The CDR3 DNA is TGCAGCGTTGAAGGGGGGGGACTAGGGGCCCCAGAGACCCAGTACTTC.

In DNA form, the CDR3 reads TGTGCCACCAGCATGTCGACGGTGAACACTGAAGCTTTCTTT. The encoded protein is CATSMSTVNTEAFF. This chain connects TRBV15 to TRBJ1-1; the D is unclear. Trimming removed 4 bases at V and 0 bases at J, with 9 bases between. The CDR3 runs to 14 residues. From germline, CDR1 is LNHNV and CDR2 YYDKDF (reference sequence).

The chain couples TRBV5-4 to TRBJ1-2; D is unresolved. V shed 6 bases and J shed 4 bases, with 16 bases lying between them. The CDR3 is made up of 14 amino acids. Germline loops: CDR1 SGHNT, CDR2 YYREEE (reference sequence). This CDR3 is CASMGGPSLYGYTF. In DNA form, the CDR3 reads TGTGCCAGCATGGGAGGGCCGAGTCTCTATGGCTACACCTTC.

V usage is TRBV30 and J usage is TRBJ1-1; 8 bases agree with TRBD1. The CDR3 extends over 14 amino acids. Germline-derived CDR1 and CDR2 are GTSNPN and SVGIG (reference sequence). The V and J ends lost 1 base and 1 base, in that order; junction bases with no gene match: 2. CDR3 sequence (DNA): TGTGCCTGGAGTGCTGGACAGGGGAACACTGAAGCTTTCTTT. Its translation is CAWSAGQGNTEAFF.

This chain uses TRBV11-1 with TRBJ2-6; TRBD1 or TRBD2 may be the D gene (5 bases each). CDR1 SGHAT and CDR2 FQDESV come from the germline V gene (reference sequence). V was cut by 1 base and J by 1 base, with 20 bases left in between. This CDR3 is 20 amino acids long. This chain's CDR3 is CASSLGGGRDGGSGANVLTF. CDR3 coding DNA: TGTGCCAGCAGCTTAGGCGGAGGACGGGACGGTGGGTCTGGGGCCAACGTCCTGACTTTC. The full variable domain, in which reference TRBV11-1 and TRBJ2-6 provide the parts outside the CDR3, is EAEVAQSPRYKITEKSQAVAFWCDPISGHATLYWYRQILGQGPELLVQFQDESVVDDSQLPKDRFSAERLKGVDSTLKIQPAELGDSAMYLCASSLGGGRDGGSGANVLTFGAGSRLTVL.

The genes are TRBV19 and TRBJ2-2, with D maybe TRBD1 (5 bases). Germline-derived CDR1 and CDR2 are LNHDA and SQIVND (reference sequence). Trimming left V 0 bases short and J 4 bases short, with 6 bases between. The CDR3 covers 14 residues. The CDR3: CASSIDDSTGELFF. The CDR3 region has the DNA TGTGCCAGTAGTATAGATGACAGCACCGGGGAGCTGTTTTTT.

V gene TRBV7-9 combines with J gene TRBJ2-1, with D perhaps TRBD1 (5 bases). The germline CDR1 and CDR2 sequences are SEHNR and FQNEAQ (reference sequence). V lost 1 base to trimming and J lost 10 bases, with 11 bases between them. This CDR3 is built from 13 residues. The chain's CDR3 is CASSLGRGGEQFF. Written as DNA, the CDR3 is TGTGCCAGCAGCTTAGGAAGGGGCGGCGAGCAGTTCTTC.

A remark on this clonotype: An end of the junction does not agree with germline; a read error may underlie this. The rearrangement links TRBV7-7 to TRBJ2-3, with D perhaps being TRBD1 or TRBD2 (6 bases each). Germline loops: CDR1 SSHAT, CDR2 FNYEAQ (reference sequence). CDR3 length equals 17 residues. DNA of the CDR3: TGTGCTAGCAGCTTAGCCGTGTCACAGGGAGGAACAGATACGCAGTATTTT. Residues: CASSLAVSQGGTDTQYF.

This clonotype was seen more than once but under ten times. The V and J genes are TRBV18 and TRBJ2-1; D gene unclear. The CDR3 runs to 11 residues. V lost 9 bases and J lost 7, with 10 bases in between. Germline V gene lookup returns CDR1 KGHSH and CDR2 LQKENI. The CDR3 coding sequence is TGTGCCAGTAGTATTGGTAATGAGCAGTTCTTC. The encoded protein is CASSIGNEQFF.

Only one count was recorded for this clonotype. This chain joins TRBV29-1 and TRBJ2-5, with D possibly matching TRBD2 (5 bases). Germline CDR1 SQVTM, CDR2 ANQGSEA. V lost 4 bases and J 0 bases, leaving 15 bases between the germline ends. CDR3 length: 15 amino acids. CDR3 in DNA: TGCAGCGTTGTAGCGTCTGGAGATAACCAAGAGACCCAGTACTTC. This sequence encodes CSVVASGDNQETQYF.